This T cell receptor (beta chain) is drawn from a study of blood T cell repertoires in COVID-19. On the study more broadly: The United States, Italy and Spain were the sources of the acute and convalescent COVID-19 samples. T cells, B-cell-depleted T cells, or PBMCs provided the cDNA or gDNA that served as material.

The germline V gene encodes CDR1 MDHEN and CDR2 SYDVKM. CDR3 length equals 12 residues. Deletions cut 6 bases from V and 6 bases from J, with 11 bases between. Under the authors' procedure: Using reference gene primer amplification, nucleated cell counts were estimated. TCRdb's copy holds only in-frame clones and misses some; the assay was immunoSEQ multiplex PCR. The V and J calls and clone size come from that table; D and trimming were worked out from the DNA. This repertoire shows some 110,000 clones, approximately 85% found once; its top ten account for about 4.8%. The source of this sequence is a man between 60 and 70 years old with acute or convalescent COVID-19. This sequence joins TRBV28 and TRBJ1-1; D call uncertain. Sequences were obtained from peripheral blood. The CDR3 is CASSLLFAEAFF. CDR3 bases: TGTGCCAGCAGCCTCCTCTTCGCTGAAGCTTTCTTT.